These 21 T cell receptor beta chains were sequenced from one sample in a study of T cells after yellow fever vaccination. In TCRdb, the 5' RACE reads were re-called with MiXCR into one record per CDR3 protein. Here the sample spans over 250,000 distinct CDR3 sequences, around 4.9% being singletons. Specimen: CD4+ T cells sorted from PBMCs, collected on the day of the yellow fever booster vaccination. All receptors derive from a man between 18 and 35 years old who received the YFV17D yellow fever vaccine.

This clonotype has ten or more counts. CDR3 DNA: TGCGCCAGCAGCTTGGTCGGCCTGGATTCACCCCTCCACTTT. Amino acids: CASSLVGLDSPLHF. The V and J genes are TRBV5-1 and TRBJ1-6; D gene uncertain. This CDR3 region has 14 residues. Trimming stripped 0 bases from V and 8 bases from J, with 9 bases between. Germline V lookup: CDR1 SGHRS, CDR2 YFSETQ. The variable domain in full, completed from reference TRBV5-1 and TRBJ1-6, reads KAGVTQTPRYLIKTRGQQVTLSCSPISGHRSVSWYQQTPGQGLQFLFEYFSETQRNKGNFPGRFSGRQFSNSRSEMNVSTLELGDSALYLCASSLVGLDSPLHFGNGTRLTVT.

This clonotype was detected only a few times. The V call is TRBV7-2, the J call TRBJ1-3; the D is unclear. CDR1 and CDR2 (germline): SGHTA, FQGNSA. The CDR3 loop spans 13 amino acids. The V gene lost 5 bases and the J gene lost 6 bases, with 11 bases spanning the gap. For the CDR3, the DNA is TGTGCCAGCAGCACCACAACCTTAAACACCATATATTTT. Translating gives CASSTTTLNTIYF. Full variable domain (remainder filled in from reference TRBV7-2 and TRBJ1-3): GAGVSQSPSNKVTEKGKDVELRCDPISGHTALYWYRQSLGQGLEFLIYFQGNSAPDKSGLPSDRFSAERTGGSVSTLTIQRTQQEDSAVYLCASSTTTLNTIYFGEGSWLTVV.

The chain combines TRBV6-1 with TRBJ2-7, with 7 bases identical to TRBD1. The CDR3 is 14 amino acids. Germline values: CDR1 MNHNS, CDR2 SASEGT. Trimming at V came to 0 bases and at J to 5 bases, leaving 4 bases not matched to a gene. CDR3 residues: CASSEAGQADEQYF. The DNA of the CDR3 is TGTGCCAGCAGTGAAGCTGGACAGGCCGACGAGCAGTACTTC.

This clonotype was found a few times. The CDR3 loop is CSARDSQGGTYEQYV. The CDR3 DNA is TGCAGTGCTAGAGATTCCCAGGGGGGGACCTACGAGCAGTACGTC. The chain joins TRBV20-1 to TRBJ2-7, with D perhaps TRBD1 or TRBD2 (7 bases each). CDR1 is DFQATT, CDR2 SNEGSKA, per germline (reference sequence). V was clipped by 0 bases and J by 2 bases, with 14 bases between them. The CDR3 is 15 amino acids.

This clonotype was picked up many times. The chain recombines TRBV6-5 with TRBJ1-3; D is perhaps TRBD1 (5 bases). CDR1 and CDR2 from the germline V gene are MNHEY and SVGAGI. This CDR3 has 15 residues. V lost 2 bases and J 2 bases, leaving 10 bases between the germline ends. CDR3 nucleotides: TGTGCCAGCAGTTACGACGGGGGACCTGGAAACACCATATATTTT. It is translated as CASSYDGGPGNTIYF.

DNA for the CDR3: TGCGCCAGCAGTCCCCTAGGGTACGAGCAGTACGTC. It translates to CASSPLGYEQYV. This rearrangement joins TRBV23-1 to TRBJ2-7; D gene ambiguous. TRBV23-1 has ORF status, its function being uncertain. V lost 4 bases to trimming and J lost 4 bases, with 8 bases between them. This CDR3 comprises 12 residues.

This clonotype has a count of ten or more. The chain has TRBV7-8 and TRBJ2-2, with a possible D match to TRBD2 (5 bases). Germline CDR1 is SGHVS and CDR2 is FQNEAQ. The CDR3 runs to 16 residues. Deletions cut 1 base from V and 4 bases from J, with 13 bases between. For the CDR3, the DNA is TGTGCCAGCAGCTTAGGTGGCGGGTTGGCCACCGGGGAGCTGTTTTTT. This sequence encodes CASSLGGGLATGELFF. Full variable domain (rest looked up from reference TRBV7-8 and TRBJ2-2): GAGVSQSPRYKVAKRGQDVALRCDPISGHVSLFWYQQALGQGPEFLTYFQNEAQLDKSGLPSDRFFAERPEGSVSTLKIQRTQQEDSAVYLCASSLGGGLATGELFFGEGSRLTVL.

J is TRBJ1-2 and V is TRBV7-2; possibly TRBD1 for D (6 bases). V lost 6 bases and J 4 bases, leaving 12 bases between the germline ends. CDR3 length: 13 amino acids. Germline V lookup: CDR1 SGHTA, CDR2 FQGNSA. Written as DNA, the CDR3 is TGTGCCAGCAGGGACACAGGGACCTATGGCTACACCTTC. Translating it yields CASRDTGTYGYTF.

In this sample, this clonotype turned up many times. J is TRBJ2-3 and V is TRBV7-2; 9 nucleotides line up with TRBD2. Germline V gene data show CDR1 as SGHTA and CDR2 as FQGNSA. The V gene end was trimmed by 2 bases and the J gene end by 3 bases; junction bases not matched to a gene: 6. The CDR3 sequence is 16 residues long. CDR3 in DNA: TGTGCCAGCAGCTTATCGGGTGCGGGAGGGACAGATACGCAGTATTTT. Protein: CASSLSGAGGTDTQYF.

The chain is built from TRBV5-1 and TRBJ2-5, with a possible D match to TRBD2 (6 bases). This CDR3 spans 17 amino acids. Trimming shortened V by 0 bases and J by 5 bases, and 20 bases separated the two germline ends. Germline V gene data show CDR1 as SGHRS and CDR2 as YFSETQ. CDR3 nucleotides: TGCGCCAGCAGCTTGGTTGGATGGGAGGTCTTCGGGGAGACCCAGTACTTC. Translating gives CASSLVGWEVFGETQYF.

The J gene is TRBJ1-6, the V gene TRBV12-5, with 7 nucleotides matching TRBD1. The germline CDR1 and CDR2 sequences are LGHNT and FRNRAP. V was pared by 6 bases and J by 10 bases, with 6 bases of the junction left unmatched. The CDR3 runs to 13 residues. The CDR3 loop is CASGPTGESPLHF. CDR3 sequence (DNA): TGTGCTAGTGGACCTACAGGGGAATCACCCCTCCACTTT.

There are a few counts of this clonotype. This chain links TRBV20-1 with TRBJ2-3; D is perhaps TRBD2 (6 bases). CDR3 length equals 14 residues. Between the trimmed V and J ends, which lost 7 bases and 3 bases, there was a span of 17 bases. Germline values: CDR1 DFQATT, CDR2 SNEGSKA (reference sequence). The CDR3 region is CSDHRLAATDTQYF. In DNA, the CDR3 is TGCAGTGACCATCGGTTAGCGGCGACAGATACGCAGTATTTT.

This clonotype was observed a few times. The rearrangement uses TRBV10-1 and TRBJ2-7; TRBD2 matches 12 bases. The ends lost 0 bases at V and 3 bases at J; junction bases unmatched: 6. Germline V gene lookup returns CDR1 WNHNN and CDR2 SYGVQD (reference sequence). The CDR3 sequence is 17 residues long. CDR3 DNA: TGCGCCAGCAGTGAGTCTCCGACTAGCGGGGGTCTCTACGAGCAGTACTTC. It translates to CASSESPTSGGLYEQYF.

In this sample, this clonotype turned up a few times. This chain connects TRBV7-9 to TRBJ1-1; TRBD1 aligns across 8 bases. This CDR3 region has 14 residues. The germline CDR1 and CDR2 sequences are SEHNR and FQNEAQ (reference sequence). Germline trimming cut 4 bases from V and 7 bases from J; bases unmatched to any gene: 8. The CDR3 coding sequence is TGTGCCAGCAGCTCATGGACAGGGTATTTTGAAGCTTTCTTT. Residues: CASSSWTGYFEAFF.

This clonotype has only a few counts. The CDR3 loop reads CASGSGLTLHF. CDR3 DNA: TGTGCCAGCGGGTCAGGACTCACCCTCCACTTT. The V gene is TRBV12-3 or TRBV12-4, the J gene TRBJ1-6; no definite D call. This CDR3 is 11 amino acids long. V lost 8 bases and J lost 14, with 13 bases in between.

This clonotype was detected many times. J is TRBJ1-2 and V is TRBV7-2; D uncertain. The germline V gene encodes CDR1 SGHTA and CDR2 FQGNSA. The CDR3 length is 13 residues. Between the trimmed V and J ends, which lost 2 bases and 7 bases, there was a span of 11 bases. Written as DNA, the CDR3 is TGTGCCAGCAGCTTATCTGTCCTTCCTGGCTACACCTTC. This sequence encodes CASSLSVLPGYTF.

The table lists this clonotype with a count of one. The chain couples TRBV11-2 to TRBJ2-3; D is unclear. The germline V gene has CDR1 SGHAT and CDR2 FQNNGV. The CDR3 covers 18 residues. V shed 0 bases and J shed 4 bases, with 20 bases lying between them. The CDR3 region has the DNA TGTGCCAGCAGCTTAGATGGGATGGGCACCTTCGTCCCAGATACGCAGTATTTT. The encoded protein is CASSLDGMGTFVPDTQYF.

This clonotype was counted only a few times. The genes are TRBV7-3 and TRBJ2-2, with 10 bases lining up with TRBD2. Germline lookup yields CDR1 SGHTA and CDR2 FQGTGA. V was pared by 8 bases and J by 0 bases, with 6 bases of the junction left unmatched. This CDR3 contains 16 residues. In nucleotides, the CDR3 is TGTGCCAGCCGCCTAGCGGGGGCCGCGAACACCGGGGAGCTGTTTTTT. This codes for CASRLAGAANTGELFF.

This clonotype was seen at least ten times. This chain connects TRBV6-1 to TRBJ1-2, with 9 positions matching TRBD1. This CDR3 is built from 14 residues. V trimming: 4 bases; J trimming: 6 bases; junction bases outside the gene matches: 6. CDR1 and CDR2 (germline): MNHNS, SASEGT. This chain's CDR3 is CASSVLQGAHGYTF. DNA for the CDR3: TGTGCCAGCAGTGTCTTACAGGGGGCCCATGGCTACACCTTC.

This clonotype was picked up many times. CDR3 sequence (DNA): TGTGCCAGCAGCATACAGGGCCACCACACTGAAGCTTTCTTT. Protein product: CASSIQGHHTEAFF. The chain uses TRBV12-3 or TRBV12-4 and TRBJ1-1, with D perhaps matching TRBD1 (6 bases). V lost 6 bases, J lost 3 bases, and 14 bases lay in between. The CDR3 is 14 residues long.

This clonotype was counted at least ten times. The chain carries TRBV20-1 and TRBJ2-3; either TRBD1 or TRBD2 may fit D (5 bases each). Between the trimmed V and J ends, which lost 6 bases and 6 bases, there was a span of 16 bases. This CDR3 has 13 residues. From germline, CDR1 is DFQATT and CDR2 SNEGSKA (reference sequence). CDR3 in amino acids: CSAETGGMDTQYF. The CDR3, as DNA: TGCAGTGCAGAGACTGGGGGAATGGATACGCAGTATTTT.